The TCR beta chain under discussion was sequenced for a study of cytomegalovirus exposure and HLA in healthy donors (TCRdb year 2017). Notes on the research overall: The 500 to 700 repertoires of the first cohort and the 95 to 150 validation repertoires were produced on the same platform, according to a later analysis. The study aimed to test whether cataloging public T cell receptors could reveal signatures of past pathogen exposure. Besides the first cohort of some 670 subjects, a separate validation cohort made up of 120 different subjects was used. To predict cytomegalovirus infection status, the study combined high-throughput TCR immunosequencing, statistical association of individual TCRs with disease status, and machine learning.

The library was obtained by the immunoSEQ multiplex PCR assay. As for the original processing: To diagnose cytomegalovirus status from the catalog of TCR beta chain sequences, a statistical classification framework was built. TCRdb stores this immuneACCESS table with in-frame sequences only. Part of the clones is absent; in the studies checked, under half of the shortfall reflects unresolved V genes, and no reason is known for the rest. Clone size and V and J calls were adopted from that table, with D and trimming inferred from the DNA. The sample table lists 150,000 or so clones, around nine tenths of them with a count of one. The ten largest account for approximately 1.5% of the sample. The donors were included in the validation cohort of 90 to 150 subjects, a group kept apart from the roughly 670-subject first cohort. The CDR3 runs 19 residues from the cysteine to the phenylalanine. Only CDR3 DNA is held: 57 bases, read in frame from base 1. CDR1 and CDR2 (SGHDT, YYEEEE) derive from the germline V gene. The germline V and J ends show losses of 4 bases and 9 bases respectively, and no gene match explains 21 bases of the junction.

What the authors observed across the whole study: The classifier was reported to diagnose cytomegalovirus status with high specificity and sensitivity in both the original cohort and the validation cohort. In the study, about 150 TCR beta chains were listed as associated with cytomegalovirus. While some public TCRs were present in many individuals, most TCR sequences turned up only very rarely across donors. A few of the identified cytomegalovirus-associated TCR beta chains were confirmed in vitro to be specific for cytomegalovirus antigens. In a later analysis, TCRs clustered in the first cohort were found to also tend to co-occur in the roughly 110 validation repertoires, with 94% of cluster scores above 0. A later analysis lacked HLA typing for the validation cohort, so it scored co-occurrence in that cohort across all 110 or so repertoires. The authors suggested that the approach could potentially be generalized to other disease states and immunological phenotypes.

Turning to this clone: This receptor's antigen is unknown. Within one base of it there is no much larger clone, and no base qualities were kept.

The TCR originated in a young woman in good health and CMV-seronegative. Sample: PBMCs. Rearrangement joined TRBV5-6 to TRBJ2-1; 11 middle bases align to TRBD2. The sequenced DNA is TGTGCCAGCAGCCTCATCCTAGGGGCCTCTAGCGGGGGGTCCGCTGAGCAGTTCTTC. It specifies CASSLILGASSGGSAEQFF.